Listed below are T cell receptor beta chains from one sample, sequenced in a study of blood T cell repertoires in COVID-19. Using immunoSEQ multiplex PCR, the repertoire was profiled, and TCRdb retains in-frame clones only, with some absent. The table lists 150,000 to 180,000 clones, 65% to 90% of them singletons. Sequencing was done on a sample of peripheral blood. The receptors stem from a woman between 55 and 75 years old with COVID-19, enrolled during active disease. CDR3s include the opening cysteine and the closing phenylalanine or tryptophan. A D gene is named only where the DNA matches it firmly. Some rows have no size entry. The others give once, few or many, or a class for an expanded clone.

DNA: TGTGCCAGCAGCCAAGGGGGGACTAGCGGGAGGGCCCACGAGCAGTACTTC
CDR3: CASSQGGTSGRAHEQYF
V: TRBV3-1/TRBV3-2
size: NA
D: TRBD2
J: TRBJ2-7

DNA: TGTGCCAGCAGTTCCACAACAGGGGGCGCAGGTGAAGCTTTCTTT
CDR3: CASSSTTGGAGEAFF
V: TRBV6-5
size: few
D: TRBD1
J: TRBJ1-1

DNA: TGCGCCAGCAGCTTTGGACAGTTCACTGAAGCTTTCTTT
CDR3: CASSFGQFTEAFF
V: TRBV5-1
size: NA
D: NA
J: TRBJ1-1

DNA: TGCGCCAGCAGCTTAGACAGGGTTGGTGAAGCTTTCTTT
CDR3: CASSLDRVGEAFF
V: TRBV5-1
size: once
D: TRBD1
J: TRBJ1-1

DNA: TGTGCCAGCAGCCCTCGACAGGGGGCGCGAGGTCAGCCCCAGCATTTT
CDR3: CASSPRQGARGQPQHF
V: TRBV16
size: NA
D: TRBD1
J: TRBJ1-5

DNA: TGTGCCAGCAGCTTAAGCAGCGAGATTGAAGCTTTCTTT
CDR3: CASSLSSEIEAFF
V: TRBV11-2
size: few
D: NA
J: TRBJ1-1

DNA: TGTGCCAGCAGCGTAGGGACAGGGGGAAACATTCAGTACTTC
CDR3: CASSVGTGGNIQYF
V: TRBV9
size: once
D: TRBD1
J: TRBJ2-4

DNA: TGTGCCAGCAGCCCCCAGCGGAGGTTCACTGAAGCTTTCTTT
CDR3: CASSPQRRFTEAFF
V: TRBV14
size: NA
D: NA
J: TRBJ1-1

DNA: TGCGCCAGCACTGGGGGACAGGGCGGTGAGCAGTTCTTC
CDR3: CASTGGQGGEQFF
V: TRBV5-1
size: NA
D: TRBD1
J: TRBJ2-1

DNA: TGTGCCAGCAGCCGGGACAGGCTGTACACCGGGGAGCTGTTTTTT
CDR3: CASSRDRLYTGELFF
V: TRBV7-8
size: NA
D: TRBD1
J: TRBJ2-2

DNA: TGTGCCAGCAGTATGGGGGCCGGGGCTAACACTGAAGCTTTCTTT
CDR3: CASSMGAGANTEAFF
V: TRBV27
size: NA
D: NA
J: TRBJ1-1

DNA: TGTGCCAGCAGCCCACTCTCCGTGTCACGCTCTGGAAACACCATATATTTT
CDR3: CASSPLSVSRSGNTIYF
V: TRBV11-2
size: NA
D: NA
J: TRBJ1-3

DNA: TGTGCCTGGGAACCCCGGGAATATCATGAAAAACTGTTTTTT
CDR3: CAWEPREYHEKLFF
V: TRBV30
size: NA
D: NA
J: TRBJ1-4

DNA: TGTGCCAGCAGGGACCCATTTGGACTAGCGGGGAACACAGATACGCAGTATTTT
CDR3: CASRDPFGLAGNTDTQYF
V: TRBV9
size: NA
D: TRBD2
J: TRBJ2-3

DNA: TGTGCCAGCAGCTTAGGGGGCACATTGAACACTGAAGCTTTCTTT
CDR3: CASSLGGTLNTEAFF
V: TRBV7-2
size: NA
D: NA
J: TRBJ1-1

DNA: TGTGCCAGCAGCTTAATTGGTAGCGGGGAAAAACTGTTTTTT
CDR3: CASSLIGSGEKLFF
V: TRBV7-8
size: NA
D: NA
J: TRBJ1-4

DNA: TGTGCCAGCAGCACGGGACAGGGCCCTCCTCTCTATGGCTACACCTTC
CDR3: CASSTGQGPPLYGYTF
V: TRBV5-6
size: NA
D: TRBD1
J: TRBJ1-2

DNA: TGTGCCACCAGCAGACCTAGGCCGGGGGGGTCGCGCGGGGCCAACGTCCTGACTTTC
CDR3: CATSRPRPGGSRGANVLTF
V: TRBV15
size: NA
D: TRBD2
J: TRBJ2-6

DNA: TGTGCCAGTAGTGCAGCGGACAGGGGTTCACCCCTCCACTTT
CDR3: CASSAADRGSPLHF
V: TRBV19
size: NA
D: TRBD1
J: TRBJ1-6

DNA: TGTGCCAGCAGCCAGCCTGAGGGGGGGGGCGGTAATGAGCAGTTCTTC
CDR3: CASSQPEGGGGNEQFF
V: TRBV4-2
size: NA
D: NA
J: TRBJ2-1

DNA: TGTGCCAGTAGTATTGGGACAGGTGGCGGGTATAGCAATCAGCCCCAGCATTTT
CDR3: CASSIGTGGGYSNQPQHF
V: TRBV19
size: once
D: TRBD1
J: TRBJ1-5

DNA: TGTGCCAGCAGCCGGGGGGTTTTTACTGAAGCTTTCTTT
CDR3: CASSRGVFTEAFF
V: TRBV14
size: NA
D: NA
J: TRBJ1-1

DNA: TGTGCCAGCAGCGTTTTTGACAGGGCTGTCGGTGAAGCTTTCTTT
CDR3: CASSVFDRAVGEAFF
V: TRBV9
size: NA
D: TRBD1
J: TRBJ1-1

DNA: TGTGCCAGTAGTATAAGGGGGAGCGGGGAGCTGTTTTTT
CDR3: CASSIRGSGELFF
V: TRBV19
size: NA
D: NA
J: TRBJ2-2

DNA: TGTGCCAGCTCGCGGACAGGGGACAATCAGCCCCAGCATTTT
CDR3: CASSRTGDNQPQHF
V: TRBV18
size: NA
D: TRBD1
J: TRBJ1-5

DNA: TGTGCCAGCTCACCATCACAGGGGGACGGCTACACCTTC
CDR3: CASSPSQGDGYTF
V: TRBV18
size: few
D: TRBD1
J: TRBJ1-2

DNA: TGTGCCACCAGTGATCCTCGGACAGTTCAAGAGACCCAGTACTTC
CDR3: CATSDPRTVQETQYF
V: TRBV24-1
size: once
D: NA
J: TRBJ2-5

DNA: TGTGCCAGCAGCCATACCGGGACAGTCAATGAGCAGTTCTTC
CDR3: CASSHTGTVNEQFF
V: TRBV11-2
size: few
D: TRBD1
J: TRBJ2-1

DNA: TGCGCCAGCAGCTTGGGACTAGCGGAGAGAGATACGCAGTATTTT
CDR3: CASSLGLAERDTQYF
V: TRBV5-1
size: NA
D: TRBD2
J: TRBJ2-3

DNA: TGTGCCAGCAGTTACTCCTTAGCGGGAGGAGATACGCAGTATTTT
CDR3: CASSYSLAGGDTQYF
V: TRBV6-5
size: NA
D: TRBD2
J: TRBJ2-3

DNA: TGCGCCAGCAGCTTGGGGGACAGGACACACAATGAGCAGTTCTTC
CDR3: CASSLGDRTHNEQFF
V: TRBV5-1
size: few
D: TRBD1
J: TRBJ2-1

DNA: TGCGCCAGCAGCCCCCCGGGACAGGGAGGTAGCGAGCAGTACTTC
CDR3: CASSPPGQGGSEQYF
V: TRBV5-1
size: many
D: TRBD1
J: TRBJ2-7

DNA: TGTGCCAGCAGCGGAGGACAGGGCCCTGGAAACACCATATATTTT
CDR3: CASSGGQGPGNTIYF
V: TRBV9
size: NA
D: TRBD1
J: TRBJ1-3

DNA: TGTGCCAGCAGTTTGTCCAGGGTGGGCACTGAAGCTTTCTTT
CDR3: CASSLSRVGTEAFF
V: TRBV27
size: NA
D: NA
J: TRBJ1-1

DNA: TGTGCCACCACCGGGTCCTTAAACGCCGGGGAGCTGTTTTTT
CDR3: CATTGSLNAGELFF
V: TRBV19
size: few
D: NA
J: TRBJ2-2

DNA: TGCAGCGTTGCCCGACAGCCACGTTACGAAGCTTTCTTT
CDR3: CSVARQPRYEAFF
V: TRBV29-1
size: few
D: NA
J: TRBJ1-1

DNA: TGTGCCAGCTCACCAGACAGGGTTCACTATGGCTACACCTTC
CDR3: CASSPDRVHYGYTF
V: TRBV18
size: NA
D: TRBD1
J: TRBJ1-2

DNA: TGTGCCAGCTCACTAGGACAGGGAACTAATGAAAAACTGTTTTTT
CDR3: CASSLGQGTNEKLFF
V: TRBV18
size: NA
D: TRBD1
J: TRBJ1-4

DNA: TGTGCCAGCACTCAACAGGAGATGAACACTGAAGCTTTCTTT
CDR3: CASTQQEMNTEAFF
V: TRBV7-6
size: NA
D: NA
J: TRBJ1-1

DNA: TGTGCCAGCAGTGACCAGTGGAATCAGCCCCAGCATTTT
CDR3: CASSDQWNQPQHF
V: TRBV2
size: NA
D: NA
J: TRBJ1-5

DNA: TGTGCCAGCAGCCTTTCAGGACAACTGTATAATTCACCCCTCCACTTT
CDR3: CASSLSGQLYNSPLHF
V: TRBV5-8
size: NA
D: NA
J: TRBJ1-6

DNA: TGTGCCAGCAGCTATCCATCCTATGGCTACACCTTC
CDR3: CASSYPSYGYTF
V: TRBV5-6
size: once
D: NA
J: TRBJ1-2

DNA: TGTGCCAGCAGCTCCACCGGGACAGGGAACGAGCAGTACTTC
CDR3: CASSSTGTGNEQYF
V: TRBV14
size: few
D: TRBD1
J: TRBJ2-7

DNA: TGCGCCAGCAGCGGTCTAGCGGGGAACACAGATACGCAGTATTTT
CDR3: CASSGLAGNTDTQYF
V: TRBV5-1
size: NA
D: TRBD2
J: TRBJ2-3

DNA: TGTGCCAGCAGCCCTATGGGCGGGAGGGCCGCAGATACGCAGTATTTT
CDR3: CASSPMGGRAADTQYF
V: TRBV9
size: NA
D: TRBD2
J: TRBJ2-3

DNA: TGTGCCAGCAGTCTAGACCACATCCAGCCCCAGCATTTT
CDR3: CASSLDHIQPQHF
V: TRBV7-8
size: NA
D: NA
J: TRBJ1-5

DNA: TGTGCCAGCAGCTTAGTGAGGTCAGACGGCTACACCTTC
CDR3: CASSLVRSDGYTF
V: TRBV7-9
size: NA
D: NA
J: TRBJ1-2

DNA: TGTGCCAGCACCTGGACTAGCGGGAGATACAATGAGCAGTTCTTC
CDR3: CASTWTSGRYNEQFF
V: TRBV27
size: once
D: TRBD2
J: TRBJ2-1

DNA: TGTGCCAGCAGCGGAGGACAGGGGATTACGGGCACTGAAGCTTTCTTT
CDR3: CASSGGQGITGTEAFF
V: TRBV5-5
size: NA
D: TRBD1
J: TRBJ1-1

DNA: TGTGCCAGTAGTTCCGGGGGGGAACTGTATGGCTACACCTTC
CDR3: CASSSGGELYGYTF
V: TRBV19
size: once
D: NA
J: TRBJ1-2

DNA: TGTGCCAGCAGCTTAGGACAGGCGGCAGCTAATGAAAAACTGTTTTTT
CDR3: CASSLGQAAANEKLFF
V: TRBV9
size: NA
D: TRBD1
J: TRBJ1-4

DNA: TGTGCCAGCAGCTTGGGGCCCAATGGGAATGAGCAGTTCTTC
CDR3: CASSLGPNGNEQFF
V: TRBV7-3
size: once
D: NA
J: TRBJ2-1